A single T cell receptor beta chain is shown here with its context. Its specificity is not known. These data are taken from a study of cytomegalovirus exposure and HLA in healthy donors. Study as a whole: Earlier, 95 million to 120 million unique TCR beta sequences were recovered from approximately 200 million T cells by an analysis. Overall study findings and caveats: The listing of some 170 TCR beta chains classed them as cytomegalovirus-associated. A later analysis reportedly identified an Asian-associated ancestry cluster as carrying fewer N-insertions than the approximately 730-donor mean.

J lost 0 bases, V lost 4 bases, and 12 bases had no gene match. Germline values: CDR1 SGHNT, CDR2 YYREEE (reference sequence). The CDR3 consists of 18 residues. Both 60 Vbeta primers and 13 Jbeta primers went into the PCR. TCRdb's copy holds only in-frame clones and misses some; the assay was immunoSEQ multiplex PCR. The sample lists roughly 100,000 clones; about 80% were seen once. The gene calls are TRBV5-4 and TRBJ2-3; TRBD2 agrees at 9 bases. Sample: PBMCs. This clonotype originated in a man aged 35 to 55 in good health and CMV-seropositive. The CDR3 is CASSGGGDSSRSTDTQYF. In DNA, the CDR3 is TGTGCCAGCAGCGGCGGGGGGGACTCCTCTCGGAGCACAGATACGCAGTATTTT. The whole variable domain, filled in from reference TRBV5-4 and TRBJ2-3, reads ETGVTQSPTHLIKTRGQQVTLRCSSQSGHNTVSWYQQALGQGPQFIFQYYREEENGRGNFPPRFSGLQFPNYSSELNVNALELDDSALYLCASSGGGDSSRSTDTQYFGPGTRLTVL.